This TCR beta chain came from a study of vaccination and CD4 T cells after COVID-19. Study-level background: Cells were stimulated with overlapping spike peptides from SARS-CoV-2, HCoV-NL63, HCoV-OC43 and HCoV-229E.

A note on this clonotype: Its antigen remains unknown.

Noted treatment: approximately nine-day PBMC culture with coronavirus spike peptide pools or control peptides (ViraFEST assay). With the Oncomine TCR Beta short-read assay, DNA from cultured CD4+ T cells was sequenced. One entry per CDR3 protein, called by TCRdb with MiXCR from the PCR reads. The sample lists about 15,000 distinct CDR3 sequences, less than 70% occurring once. The CDR3 consists of 13 residues. The V gene lost 5 bases and the J gene lost 4 bases, with 9 bases spanning the gap. The germline V gene has CDR1 MDHEN and CDR2 SYDVKM. Material for sequencing was CD4+ T cells from blood, cultured in vitro. The V and J genes are TRBV28 and TRBJ1-5, with TRBD1 as a possible D gene (6 bases). The origin of this receptor is a human donor who had recovered from COVID-19. CDR3 protein: CASSPTGNQPQHF. CDR3 bases: TGTGCCAGCAGTCCGACAGGTAATCAGCCCCAGCATTTT.